A single sample gave rise to the 14 T cell receptor beta chains below, sequenced in a study of radiotherapy plus CTLA-4 blockade in lung cancer. Profiling relied on immunoSEQ multiplex PCR, and the TCRdb table lists in-frame clones only, not all of them. The data show about 120,000 clones, around 90% seen once. The sequencing used peripheral blood, collected from a patient treated with radiotherapy plus ipilimumab. These receptors were obtained from a human donor with non-small cell lung cancer that progressed on radiotherapy plus ipilimumab.

This rearrangement joins TRBV12-5 to TRBJ2-7, with no clear D. V was shortened by 0 bases and J by 4 bases, with 4 bases between the two germline ends. CDR1 and CDR2 (germline): LGHNT, FRNRAP. The CDR3 covers 12 residues. CDR3 loop: CASGLVRYEQYF. As DNA, the CDR3 is TGTGCTAGTGGTTTGGTACGGTACGAGCAGTACTTC.

This clone was picked up a small number of times. The chain joins TRBV19 to TRBJ2-1; 9 bases align to TRBD2. Germline V CDR1 and CDR2: LNHDA, SQIVND (reference sequence). The CDR3 length is 17 residues. V was pared by 3 bases and J by 7 bases, with 13 bases of the junction left unmatched. The CDR3 DNA reads as TGTGCCAGTAGTATCCCTCCTGCTAGCGGGGCTAGGAATGAGCAGTTCTTC. Translating it yields CASSIPPASGARNEQFF.

The chain employs TRBV21-1 and TRBJ2-7. TRBV21-1 is described as a pseudogene. The CDR3 totals 8 residues. DNA for the CDR3: TGTGCCAGCAGCAAAGAGTGGTTC. This codes for CASSKEWF.

In its sample, this clone was seen once. The chain couples TRBV6-1 to TRBJ2-3, with a possible D match to TRBD2 (5 bases). The germline V gene encodes CDR1 MNHNS and CDR2 SASEGT. With 5 bases removed from V and 4 bases from J, the gap between germline ends came to 7 bases. The CDR3 is 12 amino acids. The CDR3 nucleotides read TGTGCCAGCAGTCAGCGGTCAGATACGCAGTATTTT. Protein: CASSQRSDTQYF.

The chain has TRBV30 and TRBJ1-6; D ambiguous. CDR3 length: 13 residues. Germline V lookup: CDR1 GTSNPN, CDR2 SVGIG (reference sequence). V was clipped by 4 bases and J by 6 bases, with 10 bases between them. DNA for the CDR3: TGTGCCTGGAAAGAGGGCTTTAATTCACCCCTCCACTTT. This encodes CAWKEGFNSPLHF.

The J gene is TRBJ1-1, the V gene TRBV27, with 7 bases that match TRBD1. V gave up 0 bases and J gave up 0 bases; unmatched junction bases: 1. This CDR3 contains 15 residues. The germline V gene has CDR1 MNHEY and CDR2 SMNVEV (reference sequence). For the CDR3, the DNA is TGTGCCAGCAGTTTATCCGGGACAGTGAACACTGAAGCTTTCTTT. Residues: CASSLSGTVNTEAFF.

This rearrangement joins TRBV7-3 to TRBJ2-3; D might be TRBD2 (6 bases). Germline assignment: CDR1 SGHTA and CDR2 FQGTGA. The ends were cut back, 3 bases at V and 2 bases at J, with 12 bases in the middle. The CDR3 loop spans 15 amino acids. The CDR3 sequence is CASSLSGHFTDTQYF. As DNA, the CDR3 is TGTGCCAGCAGCTTGAGCGGGCATTTCACAGATACGCAGTATTTT.

V gene TRBV6-1 combines with J gene TRBJ1-2; TRBD1 might be the D (5 bases). Trimming left V 4 bases short and J 0 bases short, with 9 bases between. CDR1 and CDR2 from the germline V gene are MNHNS and SASEGT. The CDR3 covers 14 residues. CDR3 bases: TGTGCCAGCAGTGTGGGGGTGACTAACTATGGCTACACCTTC. It encodes CASSVGVTNYGYTF.

This clone has just one count. The chain employs TRBV12-5 and TRBJ1-1; the match to TRBD1 covers 7 bases. Losses at the gene ends were 7 bases for V and 8 bases for J; bases not matched to a gene: 7. This CDR3 is built from 12 residues. Germline loops: CDR1 LGHNT, CDR2 FRNRAP. CDR3: CASDPDRPEAFF. CDR3 nucleotide sequence: TGTGCTAGTGACCCGGACAGGCCAGAAGCTTTCTTT. Combining the CDR3 with reference TRBV12-5 and TRBJ1-1 gives the whole variable domain DARVTQTPRHKVTEMGQEVTMRCQPILGHNTVFWYRQTMMQGLELLAYFRNRAPLDDSGMPKDRFSAEMPDATLATLKIQPSEPRDSAVYFCASDPDRPEAFFGQGTRLTVV.

The chain has TRBV7-3 and TRBJ2-2; D gene unclear. Per the germline V gene, CDR1 is SGHTA and CDR2 is FQGTGA. V lost 0 bases, J lost 7 bases, and 9 bases lay in between. The CDR3 totals 14 residues. The CDR3 reads CASSLTLTGGELFF. In DNA, the CDR3 is TGTGCCAGCAGCTTAACGTTAACGGGCGGGGAGCTGTTTTTT. Supplemented by reference TRBV7-3 and TRBJ2-2, the full variable domain reads GAGVSQTPSNKVTEKGKYVELRCDPISGHTALYWYRQSLGQGPEFLIYFQGTGAADDSGLPNDRFFAVRPEGSVSTLKIQRTERGDSAVYLCASSLTLTGGELFFGEGSRLTVL.

The chain joins TRBV11-1 to TRBJ2-2, with no clear D. Germline V gene lookup returns CDR1 SGHAT and CDR2 FQDESV (reference sequence). The CDR3 is 13 residues long. Between the trimmed V and J ends, which lost 2 bases and 4 bases, there was a span of 5 bases. The CDR3 region is CASSLLRTGELFF. As DNA, the CDR3 is TGTGCCAGCAGCTTACTGCGCACCGGGGAGCTGTTTTTT.

Worth noting for this clone: Mismatch with germline at one junction end may stem from a read error. The chain uses TRBV2 and TRBJ1-5; D perhaps matches TRBD1 (6 bases). The CDR3 spans 13 residues. Per germline, CDR1 SNHLY and CDR2 FYNNEI. The CDR3 DNA reads as TGTGCCAGCAGTGGGGAAGGTGGGGGGCCCGGGGATTTT. It translates to CASSGEGGGPGDF.

In its sample, this clone was seen once. The V and J genes are TRBV7-2 and TRBJ2-7; D remains ambiguous. Trimming left V 5 bases short and J 0 bases short, with 14 bases between. This CDR3 spans 15 amino acids. Germline loops: CDR1 SGHTA, CDR2 FQGNSA. In DNA form, the CDR3 reads TGTGCCAGCAGCCCTCGCCGGGCCTCCTCCTACGAGCAGTACTTC. The encoded protein is CASSPRRASSYEQYF.

The rearrangement links TRBV7-8 to TRBJ2-4; D remains ambiguous. The V gene lost 2 bases and the J gene lost 8 bases, with 4 bases spanning the gap. This CDR3 has 11 amino acids. CDR1 and CDR2 (germline): SGHVS, FQNEAQ. CDR3 amino acids: CASSLRDIQYF. The CDR3, as DNA: TGTGCCAGCAGCTTAAGGGACATTCAGTACTTC.